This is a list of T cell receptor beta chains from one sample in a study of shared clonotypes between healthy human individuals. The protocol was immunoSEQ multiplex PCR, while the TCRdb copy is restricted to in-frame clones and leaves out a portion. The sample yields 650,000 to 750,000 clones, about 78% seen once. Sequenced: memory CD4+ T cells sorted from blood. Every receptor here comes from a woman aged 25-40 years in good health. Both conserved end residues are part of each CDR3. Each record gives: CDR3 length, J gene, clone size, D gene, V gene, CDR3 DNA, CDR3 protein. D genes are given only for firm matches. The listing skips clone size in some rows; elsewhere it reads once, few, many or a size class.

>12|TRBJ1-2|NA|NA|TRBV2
TGTGCCAGCAGCGCCAAAGACTATGGCTACACCTTC
CASSAKDYGYTF
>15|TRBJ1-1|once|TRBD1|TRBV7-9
TGTGCCAGCAGCTGGGTACAGGGGAACAACACTGAAGCTTTCTTT
CASSWVQGNNTEAFF
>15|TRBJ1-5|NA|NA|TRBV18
TGTGCCAGCTCAAGGCTAGCAGCTAGCAATCAGCCCCAGCATTTT
CASSRLAASNQPQHF
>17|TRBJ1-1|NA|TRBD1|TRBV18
TGTGCCAGCTCTCCGAGGACAGGGGGCGGGATGAACACTGAAGCTTTCTTT
CASSPRTGGGMNTEAFF
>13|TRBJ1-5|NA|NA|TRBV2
TGTGCCAGCAGCGAGACAGAGGATCAGCCCCAGCATTTT
CASSETEDQPQHF
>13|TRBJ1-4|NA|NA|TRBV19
TGTGCCATCTCCAGGAGGGGAGGTGAAAAACTGTTTTTT
CAISRRGGEKLFF
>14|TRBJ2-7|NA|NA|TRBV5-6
TGTGCCAGCAGCCCTCGGGACACTCCCTACGAGCAGTACTTC
CASSPRDTPYEQYF
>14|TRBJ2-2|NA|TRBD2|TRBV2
TGTGCCTCGAGCGGGAACGCGAACACCGGGGAGCTGTTTTTT
CASSGNANTGELFF
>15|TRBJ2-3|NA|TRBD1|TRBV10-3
TGTGCCATCAGGCCGGGACAGGGGGGTGCAGATACGCAGTATTTT
CAIRPGQGGADTQYF
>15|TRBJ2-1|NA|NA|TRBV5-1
TGCGCCAGCAGCGCGGACAGAATCTCCTACAATGAGCAGTTCTTC
CASSADRISYNEQFF
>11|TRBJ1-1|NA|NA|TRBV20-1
TGCAGGACGGGGGCGGACACTGAAGCTTTCTTT
CRTGADTEAFF
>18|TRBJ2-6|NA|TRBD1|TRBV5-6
TGTGCCAGCAGCCGATTAGGACAGGGATACTCTGGGGCCAACGTCCTGACTTTC
CASSRLGQGYSGANVLTF
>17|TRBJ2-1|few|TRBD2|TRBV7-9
TGTGCCAGCAGCTTAGGGGGACTAGCGTATACTTACAATGAGCAGTTCTTC
CASSLGGLAYTYNEQFF
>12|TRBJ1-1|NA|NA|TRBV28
TGTGCCAGCAGTTTTTCCTTAACTGAAGCTTTCTTT
CASSFSLTEAFF
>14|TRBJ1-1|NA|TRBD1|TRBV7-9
TGTGCCAGCAGCTCCCCAACAGGGGGCAGTGAAGCTTTCTTT
CASSSPTGGSEAFF
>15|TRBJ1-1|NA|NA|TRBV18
TGTGCCAGCTCCCAAGGGGCTGTAATGAACACTGAAGCTTTCTTT
CASSQGAVMNTEAFF
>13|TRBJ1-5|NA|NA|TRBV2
TGTGCCAGCAGTGTGGGGGCCAATCAGCCCCAGCATTTT
CASSVGANQPQHF
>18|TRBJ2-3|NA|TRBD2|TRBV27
TGTGCCAGCAGATCCGCGGGGGAAACTGTTAGGTTTCGCGATACGCAGTATTTT
CASRSAGETVRFRDTQYF
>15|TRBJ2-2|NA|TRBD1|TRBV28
TGTGCCAGCAGGCCGACAGGGATGAACACCGGGGAGCTGTTTTTT
CASRPTGMNTGELFF
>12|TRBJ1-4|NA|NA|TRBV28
TGTGCCAGCGGCGGGAATCGTGAAAAACTGTTTTTT
CASGGNREKLFF
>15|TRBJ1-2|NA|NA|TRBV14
TGTGCCAGCAGCCAAGTAGGGTCCTCGTATTCTGGCTACACCTTC
CASSQVGSSYSGYTF
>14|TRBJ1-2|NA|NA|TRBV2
TGTGCCAGCAGTGTTTGGTTTCAGGGCTCTGGCTACACCTTC
CASSVWFQGSGYTF
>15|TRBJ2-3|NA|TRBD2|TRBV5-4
TGTGCCAGCAGCTCGATGCTAGCGGGTCCCTCCGGGCAGTATTTT
CASSSMLAGPSGQYF
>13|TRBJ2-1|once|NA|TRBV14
TGTGCCAGCAGCCGAAACCTAGGATACGAGCAGTTCTTC
CASSRNLGYEQFF
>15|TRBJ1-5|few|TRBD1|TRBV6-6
TGTGCCAGCAGGCCCAGGGACAGTCGCAATCAGCCCCAGCATTTT
CASRPRDSRNQPQHF
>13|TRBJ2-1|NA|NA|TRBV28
TGTGCCAGCAGCAGTTATTTGGTTGGGAGGCAGTTCTTC
CASSSYLVGRQFF
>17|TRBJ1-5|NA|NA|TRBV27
TGTGCCAGCAGTTCCGCCGTGGGACGGATTAGCAATCAGCCCCAGCATTTT
CASSSAVGRISNQPQHF
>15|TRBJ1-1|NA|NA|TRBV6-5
TGTGCCAGCAGTTACTCGACTCTTGAGGCCACTGAAGCTTTCTTT
CASSYSTLEATEAFF
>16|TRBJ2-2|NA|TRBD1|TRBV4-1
TGCGCCAGCAGCCAACCTAGGGGACAGGATACCGGGGAGCTGTTTTTT
CASSQPRGQDTGELFF
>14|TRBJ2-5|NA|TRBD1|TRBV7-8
TGTGCCAGCAGCCTCGGACAGGGGCAAGAGACCCAGTACTTC
CASSLGQGQETQYF
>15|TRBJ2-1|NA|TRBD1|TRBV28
TGTGCCAGCAGTTTAGGGGGACAGATAAACAATGAGCAGTTCTTC
CASSLGGQINNEQFF
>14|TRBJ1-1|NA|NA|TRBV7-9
TGTGCCAGCAGCTTAGTTTCAGGGACCACTGAAGCTTTCTTT
CASSLVSGTTEAFF
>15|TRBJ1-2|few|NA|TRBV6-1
TGTGCCAGCAGTGAAGCGCCACAGGGTAACTATGGCTACACCTTC
CASSEAPQGNYGYTF
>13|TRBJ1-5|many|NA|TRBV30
TGTGCCTGGAACCAGGGGAAAAATCAGCCCCAGCATTTT
CAWNQGKNQPQHF
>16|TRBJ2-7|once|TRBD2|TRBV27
TGTGCCAGCAGCTCCCCTACTAGCGGGCTTCCCTACGAGCAGTACTTC
CASSSPTSGLPYEQYF
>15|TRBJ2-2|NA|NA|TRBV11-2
TGTGCCAGCAGCTTCCGCGGACAGCCCACCGGGGAGCTGTTTTTT
CASSFRGQPTGELFF
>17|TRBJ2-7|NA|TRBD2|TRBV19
TGTGCCAGTAGTATAGTTGGGACTAGCGGATACTCCTACGAGCAGTACTTC
CASSIVGTSGYSYEQYF
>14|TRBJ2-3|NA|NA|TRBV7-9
TGTGCCAGCAGCTTACTCGACTTCACAGATACGCAGTATTTT
CASSLLDFTDTQYF
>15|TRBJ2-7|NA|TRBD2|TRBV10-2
TGCGCCAGCACTACACGTAGCGGGAGCACCTACGAGCAGTACTTC
CASTTRSGSTYEQYF
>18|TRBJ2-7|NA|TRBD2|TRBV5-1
TGCGCCAGCAGCCCGAAAGCGACTAGCGGGAGTTTCAGCTACGAGCAGTACTTC
CASSPKATSGSFSYEQYF
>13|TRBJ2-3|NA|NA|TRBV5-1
TGCGCCAGCAGCTTAGACCGCACAGATACGCAGTATTTT
CASSLDRTDTQYF